This T cell receptor (beta chain) comes out of a study of CD8+CD57+ T cells in acquired aplastic anemia. Researchers used genomic DNA as the template to profile TCR beta VDJ and CDR3. One entry per CDR3 protein results from TCRdb running MiXCR on the reads. This table has more than 150,000 distinct CDR3 sequences, 40% to 55% appearing once. The CDR3 spans 15 residues. From germline, CDR1 is SGHVS and CDR2 FNYEAQ. V was trimmed by 1 base and J by 4 bases, leaving 11 bases between them. All patients picked for sequencing had shown, by flow cytometry, an expansion of CD8+CD57+ cells. No therapy had been given to the patients at the time of blood sampling.

This TCR was recovered from a human donor with aplastic anemia. The material sequenced was sorted CD4+, CD8+, or CD8+CD57+ T cells (not recorded which) from PBMCs. This rearrangement joins TRBV7-6 to TRBJ2-1; D uncertain. The CDR3 loop reads CASSLDRRRYNEQFF. The CDR3 DNA sequence: TGTGCCAGCAGCTTAGATCGGCGGCGGTACAATGAGCAGTTCTTC.